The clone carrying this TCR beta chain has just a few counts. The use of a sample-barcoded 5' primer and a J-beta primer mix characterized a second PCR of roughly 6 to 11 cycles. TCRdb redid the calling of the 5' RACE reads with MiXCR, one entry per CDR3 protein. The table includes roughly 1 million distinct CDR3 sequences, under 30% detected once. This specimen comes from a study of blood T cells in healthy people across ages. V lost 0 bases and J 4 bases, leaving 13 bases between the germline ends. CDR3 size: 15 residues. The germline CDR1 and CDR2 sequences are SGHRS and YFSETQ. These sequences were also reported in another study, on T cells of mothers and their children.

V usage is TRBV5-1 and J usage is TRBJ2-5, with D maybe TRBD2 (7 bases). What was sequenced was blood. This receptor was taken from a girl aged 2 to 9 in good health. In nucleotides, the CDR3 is TGCGCCAGCAGCTTGGTGGGGGGGCTCGGAGAGACCCAGTACTTC. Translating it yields CASSLVGGLGETQYF.